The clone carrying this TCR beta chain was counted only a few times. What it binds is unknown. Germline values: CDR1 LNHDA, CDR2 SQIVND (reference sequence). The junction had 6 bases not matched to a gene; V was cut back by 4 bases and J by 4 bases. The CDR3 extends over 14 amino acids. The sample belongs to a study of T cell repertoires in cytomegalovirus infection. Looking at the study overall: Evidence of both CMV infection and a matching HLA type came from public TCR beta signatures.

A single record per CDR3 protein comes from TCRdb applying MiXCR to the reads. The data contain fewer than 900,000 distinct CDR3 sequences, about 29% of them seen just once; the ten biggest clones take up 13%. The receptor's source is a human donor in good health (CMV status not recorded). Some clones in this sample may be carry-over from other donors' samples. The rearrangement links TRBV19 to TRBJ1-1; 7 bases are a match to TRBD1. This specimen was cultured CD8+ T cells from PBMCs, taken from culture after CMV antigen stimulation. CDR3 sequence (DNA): TGTGCCAGTAGTACCCTGACAGGGCGCACTGAAGCTTTCTTT. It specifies CASSTLTGRTEAFF.